One and the same sample provided the 29 T cell receptor beta chains below, sequenced in a study of cytotoxic CD8 clonotypes in ibrutinib-treated CLL. Profiling relied on immunoSEQ multiplex PCR, and the TCRdb table lists in-frame clones only, not all of them. There are 70,000 to 80,000 clones in the sample; 83% occur only once, and around 37% lies in the top ten. The sample in question was PBMCs, obtained after 24 months of ibrutinib treatment. The receptors were sampled from a human donor with chronic lymphocytic leukemia.

J is TRBJ2-1 and V is TRBV2, with a possible D match to TRBD2 (6 bases). Germline assignment: CDR1 SNHLY and CDR2 FYNNEI. Trimming shortened V by 5 bases and J by 9 bases, and 14 bases separated the two germline ends. There are 13 residues in the CDR3. CDR3 nucleotides: TGTGCCAGCAGTATAGTTAGGGGAGGTGAGCAGTTCTTC. Translated: CASSIVRGGEQFF. The full variable domain, its missing parts supplied by reference TRBV2 and TRBJ2-1, is EPEVTQTPSHQVTQMGQEVILRCVPISNHLYFYWYRQILGQKVEFLVSFYNNEISEKSEIFDDQFSVERPDGSNFTLKIRSTKLEDSAMYFCASSIVRGGEQFFGPGTRLTVL.

The chain has TRBV6-1 and TRBJ2-2; D is ambiguous. Germline V lookup: CDR1 MNHNS, CDR2 SASEGT. Trimming left V 6 bases short and J 5 bases short, with 10 bases between. This CDR3 is 13 amino acids long. The CDR3 is CASRPMGTGELFF. The CDR3 nucleotides read TGTGCCAGCAGGCCGATGGGGACCGGGGAGCTGTTTTTT.

About this clone itself: Other DNA sequences within the sample encode an identical CDR3. The chain links TRBV7-3 to TRBJ2-7; 8 bases map to TRBD1. The length of the CDR3 is 14 residues. V was pared by 5 bases and J by 2 bases, with 5 bases of the junction left unmatched. CDR1 and CDR2 (germline): SGHTA, FQGTGA. The chain's CDR3 is CASSLGTGPYEQYF. In DNA form, the CDR3 reads TGTGCCAGCAGCCTCGGGACAGGCCCCTACGAGCAGTACTTC.

This clone was counted only a few times. This chain connects TRBV7-9 to TRBJ1-2, with a weak D call TRBD1 (5 bases). Germline CDR1 SEHNR, CDR2 FQNEAQ (reference sequence). V was shortened by 1 base and J by 8 bases, with 5 bases between the two germline ends. The CDR3 contains 11 residues. For the CDR3, the DNA is TGTGCCAGCAGCTTAGGACAGGGCTACACCTTC. It encodes CASSLGQGYTF.

This clone has just a few counts. The CDR3 protein is CASSYSGRVETQYF. CDR3 nucleotide sequence: TGTGCCAGCAGTTACTCCGGTAGGGTGGAGACCCAGTACTTC. The chain uses TRBV6-5 and TRBJ2-5; D unclear. This CDR3 has 14 amino acids. Trimming shortened V by 0 bases and J by 5 bases, and 10 bases separated the two germline ends. The germline V gene encodes CDR1 MNHEY and CDR2 SVGAGI.

This sequence joins TRBV5-4 and TRBJ2-1, with 8 bases identical to TRBD2. Germline V gives CDR1 SGHNT, CDR2 YYREEE (reference sequence). Trimming took 0 bases from V and 4 from J; bases not matched to a gene: 6. The CDR3 sequence is 16 residues long. The CDR3 DNA reads TGTGCCAGCAGCTTGGACCGGACTAGCCTGTACAATGAGCAGTTCTTC. Translated: CASSLDRTSLYNEQFF.

In its sample, this clone was seen a few times. In DNA form, the CDR3 reads TGTGCCAGCAGTCAATCGGGGTTTGGCTACACCTTC. It yields the protein CASSQSGFGYTF. The chain recombines TRBV6-5 with TRBJ1-2; D is ambiguous. CDR1 MNHEY and CDR2 SVGAGI come from the germline V gene. The CDR3 is 12 residues long. Trimming shortened V by 5 bases and J by 7 bases, and 11 bases separated the two germline ends.

This chain connects TRBV29-1 to TRBJ2-1; 11 nucleotides match TRBD2. J lost 9 bases, V lost 3 bases, and 10 bases had no gene match. Germline V gene sequence: CDR1 SQVTM, CDR2 ANQGSEA. The length of the CDR3 is 15 residues. This CDR3 is CSVDNLAGGRGEQFF. In DNA form, the CDR3 reads TGCAGCGTTGATAATCTAGCGGGAGGTAGGGGTGAGCAGTTCTTC.

The rearrangement uses TRBV25-1 and TRBJ2-1; D is unresolved. Germline V gene sequence: CDR1 MGHDK, CDR2 SYGVNS. This CDR3 is 15 amino acids long. Trimming removed 6 bases from V and 2 bases from J, with 14 bases in between. The CDR3 reads CASRPTPSAYNEQFF. CDR3 nucleotide sequence: TGTGCCAGCAGACCGACCCCGTCGGCCTACAATGAGCAGTTCTTC.

The rearrangement joins TRBV7-9 to TRBJ2-3; 12 positions match TRBD2. V dropped 1 base and J dropped 5; count of bases not matched to a gene: 4. This CDR3 contains 16 residues. From germline, CDR1 is SEHNR and CDR2 FQNEAQ (reference sequence). The CDR3 protein is CASSLGTSGMGDTQYF. As DNA, the CDR3 is TGTGCCAGCAGCTTAGGGACTAGCGGGATGGGAGATACGCAGTATTTT.

This clone was found once. The rearrangement links TRBV29-1 to TRBJ1-3; D ambiguous. The CDR3 sequence is 11 residues long. From germline, CDR1 is SQVTM and CDR2 ANQGSEA. Trimming cost V 7 bases and J 4 bases, with 8 bases left between them. The CDR3 sequence: CSGVRGNTIYF. The CDR3 DNA sequence: TGCAGCGGAGTCAGGGGAAACACCATATATTTT.

The V and J genes are TRBV30 and TRBJ2-2, with D hard to call. The germline gives CDR1 GTSNPN, CDR2 SVGIG (reference sequence). The germline V and J ends were trimmed by 0 bases and 6 bases, with 8 bases remaining between them. The length of the CDR3 is 13 residues. This chain's CDR3 is CAWSVKIPGELFF. In DNA form, the CDR3 reads TGTGCCTGGAGTGTAAAAATCCCCGGGGAGCTGTTTTTT. The full variable domain, in which reference TRBV30 and TRBJ2-2 provide the parts outside the CDR3, is SQTIHQWPATLVQPVGSPLSLECTVEGTSNPNLYWYRQAAGRGLQLLFYSVGIGQISSEVPQNLSASRPQDRQFILSSKKLLLSDSGFYLCAWSVKIPGELFFGEGSRLTVL.

This chain joins TRBV7-9 and TRBJ2-7; D is ambiguous. V lost 0 bases, J lost 0 bases, and 18 bases lay in between. This CDR3 is built from 18 residues. Per the germline V gene, CDR1 is SEHNR and CDR2 is FQNEAQ (reference sequence). The CDR3 DNA sequence: TGTGCCAGCAGCTTAGCGGACCGGCCATCGGCCTCCTCCTACGAGCAGTACTTC. Encoded protein: CASSLADRPSASSYEQYF.

V usage is TRBV5-1 and J usage is TRBJ2-2; unclear D gene. The V and J ends lost 1 base and 4 bases respectively, with 5 bases between them. CDR3 length: 13 amino acids. CDR1 is SGHRS and CDR2 is YFSETQ in the germline V gene. CDR3 region: CASSLRFTGELFF. The CDR3 DNA is TGCGCCAGCAGCTTGCGCTTCACCGGGGAGCTGTTTTTT.

The rearrangement joins TRBV6-5 to TRBJ1-4; D call uncertain. The CDR3 totals 13 residues. Germline lookup yields CDR1 MNHEY and CDR2 SVGAGI. Trimming shortened V by 6 bases and J by 0 bases, and 5 bases separated the two germline ends. The chain's CDR3 is CASRGPTNEKLFF. The DNA of the CDR3 is TGTGCCAGCAGGGGCCCAACTAATGAAAAACTGTTTTTT.

The rearrangement joins TRBV11-2 to TRBJ2-2, with 10 bases matching TRBD2. Per germline, CDR1 SGHAT and CDR2 FQNNGV. CDR3 length: 16 residues. With 1 base clipped from V and 6 bases from J, the junction kept 5 bases outside the gene matches. CDR3 nucleotides: TGTGCCAGCAGCTTAGTTCCAGCGGGAGGGCCCGGGGAGCTGTTTTTT. It codes for CASSLVPAGGPGELFF.

This chain uses TRBV19 with TRBJ1-4; no reliable D call. V shed 4 bases and J shed 4 bases, with 13 bases lying between them. Germline values: CDR1 LNHDA, CDR2 SQIVND (reference sequence). This CDR3 region has 15 residues. The CDR3: CASSSRAGGNEKLFF. As DNA, the CDR3 is TGTGCCAGTAGTAGCCGGGCAGGCGGTAATGAAAAACTGTTTTTT.

J is TRBJ2-7 and V is TRBV7-9; D is undetermined. From germline, CDR1 is SEHNR and CDR2 FQNEAQ (reference sequence). The CDR3 is made up of 15 amino acids. The ends were cut back, 4 bases at V and 0 bases at J, with 13 bases in the middle. The chain's CDR3 is CASSSTLTYSYEQYF. CDR3 sequence (DNA): TGTGCCAGCAGCTCGACCCTGACTTACTCCTACGAGCAGTACTTC.

The chain is built from TRBV25-1 and TRBJ1-4, with 9 bases lining up with TRBD1. The V and J ends lost 6 bases and 7 bases, in that order; junction bases with no gene match: 9. CDR1 is MGHDK, CDR2 SYGVNS, per germline. This CDR3 comprises 15 residues. The CDR3 loop reads CASSRRTGAGEKLFF. Here the CDR3 DNA reads TGTGCCAGCAGCCGCAGGACAGGGGCTGGTGAAAAACTGTTTTTT.

V and J are TRBV30 and TRBJ2-3; possibly TRBD1 or TRBD2 for D (6 bases each). The CDR3 has 15 residues. Germline V gene data show CDR1 as GTSNPN and CDR2 as SVGIG (reference sequence). V was shortened by 4 bases and J by 2 bases, with 16 bases between the two germline ends. The chain's CDR3 is CAWTTPRGLTDTQYF. The CDR3, as DNA: TGTGCCTGGACCACCCCACGGGGGCTCACAGATACGCAGTATTTT.

This clone was observed a handful of times. CDR3 in amino acids: CASSETSGRVQETQYF. CDR3 nucleotide sequence: TGTGCCAGCAGCGAGACTAGCGGGAGGGTACAAGAGACCCAGTACTTC. The chain employs TRBV7-6 and TRBJ2-5; TRBD2 matches 14 bases. The CDR3 spans 16 residues. Germline CDR1 SGHVS, CDR2 FNYEAQ. Trimming took 5 bases from V and 2 from J; bases not matched to a gene: 4.

This chain links TRBV4-1 with TRBJ2-5, with TRBD1 matching over 9 bases. Trimming took 3 bases from V and 4 from J; bases not matched to a gene: 15. The CDR3 runs 18 residues. CDR1 is MGHRA and CDR2 is YSYEKL in the germline V gene. Written as DNA, the CDR3 is TGCGCCAGCAGCCATCCTACCCCGGGACAGGGATTTAGAGAGACCCAGTACTTC. It translates to CASSHPTPGQGFRETQYF.

This rearrangement joins TRBV4-1 to TRBJ2-1; 7 bases fit TRBD2. The trim removed 0 bases at V and 2 bases at J, leaving 1 base unmatched. The germline gives CDR1 MGHRA, CDR2 YSYEKL. The CDR3 is 15 amino acids. DNA for the CDR3: TGCGCCAGCAGCCAAGACCTAGCGGCCTACAATGAGCAGTTCTTC. It codes for CASSQDLAAYNEQFF.

This chain uses TRBV2 with TRBJ2-2, with D possibly matching TRBD1 (5 bases). V was cut by 10 bases and J by 2 bases, with 11 bases left in between. The germline CDR1 and CDR2 sequences are SNHLY and FYNNEI. This CDR3 spans 13 amino acids. The CDR3 sequence is CATSTENTGELFF. Here the CDR3 DNA reads TGTGCCACCTCGACAGAAAACACCGGGGAGCTGTTTTTT.

This chain joins TRBV14 and TRBJ2-2; 12 nucleotides agree with TRBD2. Germline CDR1 reads SGHDN; CDR2 reads FVKESK. The CDR3 is made up of 16 amino acids. J lost 4 bases, V lost 6 bases, and 6 bases had no gene match. This CDR3 reads CASRYPGLAGTGELFF. In DNA, the CDR3 is TGTGCCAGCAGATACCCGGGACTAGCGGGCACCGGGGAGCTGTTTTTT.

The rearrangement links TRBV2 to TRBJ2-7, with 7 bases fitting TRBD1. CDR1 and CDR2 from the germline V gene are SNHLY and FYNNEI. CDR3 length: 15 residues. J gave up 3 bases and V 2 bases, and 7 bases lay outside the gene matches. The CDR3 DNA sequence: TGTGCCAGCAGTGAACAGAGGGGGCATCTCTACGAGCAGTACTTC. This codes for CASSEQRGHLYEQYF.

The rearrangement uses TRBV14 and TRBJ2-7, with D possibly TRBD1 on 5 matching bases. Between the trimmed V and J ends, which lost 0 bases and 12 bases, there was a span of 12 bases. The CDR3 is 12 residues long. CDR1 SGHDN and CDR2 FVKESK come from the germline V gene. CDR3 bases: TGTGCCAGCAGCCAAGATCAGGGATATCGGTACTTC. This codes for CASSQDQGYRYF.

The chain couples TRBV5-5 to TRBJ2-7; 7 positions match TRBD1. This CDR3 region has 19 residues. CDR1 SGHKS and CDR2 YYEKEE come from the germline V gene (reference sequence). The junction had 17 bases not matched to a gene; V was cut back by 0 bases and J by 2 bases. The CDR3: CASSLGVSPGGMWTYEQYF. CDR3 DNA: TGTGCCAGCAGCTTGGGTGTTTCCCCAGGGGGAATGTGGACCTACGAGCAGTACTTC.

The CDR3 loop reads CASSTRDRGSLQYF. CDR3 bases: TGTGCCAGCAGCACCCGGGACAGGGGTTCGCTTCAGTACTTC. The V call is TRBV14, the J call TRBJ2-4; 10 bases match TRBD1. This CDR3 comprises 14 residues. Trimming took 5 bases from V and 11 from J; bases not matched to a gene: 9. The germline CDR1 and CDR2 sequences are SGHDN and FVKESK.